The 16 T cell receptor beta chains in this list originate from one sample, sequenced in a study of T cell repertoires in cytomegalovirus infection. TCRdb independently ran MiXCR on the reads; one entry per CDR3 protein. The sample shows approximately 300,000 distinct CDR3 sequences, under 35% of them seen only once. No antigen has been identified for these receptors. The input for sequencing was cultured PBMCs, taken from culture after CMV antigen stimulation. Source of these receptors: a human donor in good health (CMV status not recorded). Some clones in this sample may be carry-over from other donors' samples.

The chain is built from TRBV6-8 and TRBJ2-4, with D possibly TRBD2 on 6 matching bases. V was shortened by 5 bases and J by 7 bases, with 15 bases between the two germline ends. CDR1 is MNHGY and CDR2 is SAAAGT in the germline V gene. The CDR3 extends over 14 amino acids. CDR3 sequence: CASSLGTRRNIQYF. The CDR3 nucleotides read TGTGCCAGCAGTCTCGGGACTCGGCGGAACATTCAGTACTTC.

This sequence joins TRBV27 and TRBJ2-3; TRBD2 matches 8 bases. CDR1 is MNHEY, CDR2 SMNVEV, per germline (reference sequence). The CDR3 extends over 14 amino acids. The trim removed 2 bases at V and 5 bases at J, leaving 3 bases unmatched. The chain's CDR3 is CASSLTGGGDTQYF. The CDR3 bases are TGTGCCAGCAGTTTAACCGGGGGGGGAGATACGCAGTATTTT.

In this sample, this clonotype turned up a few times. CDR3 nucleotides: TGCGCCAGCAGATCTACAGGAACAACTAATGAAAAACTGTTTTTT. Protein sequence: CASRSTGTTNEKLFF. The chain employs TRBV4-1 and TRBJ1-4; weak D call: TRBD1 (5 bases). The V and J ends lost 6 bases and 0 bases respectively, with 11 bases between them. The V gene's germline CDR1 is MGHRA and CDR2 YSYEKL. The CDR3 has 15 amino acids.

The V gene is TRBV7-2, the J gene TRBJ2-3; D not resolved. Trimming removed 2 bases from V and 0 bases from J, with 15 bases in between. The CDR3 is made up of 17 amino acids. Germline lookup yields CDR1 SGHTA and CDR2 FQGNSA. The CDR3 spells CASSLLSTTSSTDTQYF. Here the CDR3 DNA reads TGTGCCAGCAGCTTACTCTCAACAACCTCTAGCACAGATACGCAGTATTTT.

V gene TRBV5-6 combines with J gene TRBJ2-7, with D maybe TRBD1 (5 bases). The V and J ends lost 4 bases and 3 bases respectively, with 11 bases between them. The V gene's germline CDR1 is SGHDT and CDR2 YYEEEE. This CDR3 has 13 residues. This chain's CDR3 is CASSPRQGYEQYF. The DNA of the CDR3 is TGTGCCAGCAGCCCCCGGCAGGGCTACGAGCAGTACTTC.

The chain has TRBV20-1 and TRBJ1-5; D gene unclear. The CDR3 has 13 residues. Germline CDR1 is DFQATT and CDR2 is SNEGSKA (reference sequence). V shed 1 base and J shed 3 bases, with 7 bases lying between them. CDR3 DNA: TGCAGTGCTAGAGGTGAAAACAATCAGCCCCAGCATTTT. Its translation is CSARGENNQPQHF.

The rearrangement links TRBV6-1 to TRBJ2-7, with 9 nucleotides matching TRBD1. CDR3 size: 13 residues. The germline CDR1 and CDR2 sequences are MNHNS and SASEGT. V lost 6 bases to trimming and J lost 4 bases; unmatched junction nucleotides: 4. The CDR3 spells CASRGTGRYEQYF. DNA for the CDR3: TGTGCCAGCAGGGGGACAGGGAGGTACGAGCAGTACTTC.

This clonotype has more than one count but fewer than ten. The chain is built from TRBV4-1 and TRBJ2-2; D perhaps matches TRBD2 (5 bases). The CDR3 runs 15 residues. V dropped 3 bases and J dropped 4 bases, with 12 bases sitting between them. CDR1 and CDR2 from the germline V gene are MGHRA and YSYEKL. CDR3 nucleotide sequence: TGCGCCAGCAGCCAGGCCCGGGGTGGCACCGGGGAGCTGTTTTTT. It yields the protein CASSQARGGTGELFF.

CDR3 region: CASGPGGGFFF. The CDR3 DNA reads as TGTGCCAGCGGTCCAGGGGGTGGGTTCTTCTTT. V and J are TRBV11-2 and TRBJ1-1; TRBD1 matches at 7 bases. The CDR3 is 11 amino acids. V was clipped by 8 bases and J by 14 bases; unmatched bases: 11. The V gene's germline CDR1 is SGHAT and CDR2 FQNNGV.

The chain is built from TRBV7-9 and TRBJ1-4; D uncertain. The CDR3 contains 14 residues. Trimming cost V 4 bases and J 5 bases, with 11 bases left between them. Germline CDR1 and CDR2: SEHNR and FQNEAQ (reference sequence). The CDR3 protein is CASSSEGNNEKLFF. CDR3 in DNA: TGTGCCAGCAGCTCGGAGGGCAACAATGAAAAACTGTTTTTT.

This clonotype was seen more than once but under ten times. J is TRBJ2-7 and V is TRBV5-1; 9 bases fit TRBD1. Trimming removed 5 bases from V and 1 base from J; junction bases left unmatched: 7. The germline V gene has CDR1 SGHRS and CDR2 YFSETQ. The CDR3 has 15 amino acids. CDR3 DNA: TGCGCCAGCAGACAACAGGGGGCCGGGTCCTACGAGCAGTACTTC. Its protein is CASRQQGAGSYEQYF. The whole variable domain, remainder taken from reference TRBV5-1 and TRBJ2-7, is KAGVTQTPRYLIKTRGQQVTLSCSPISGHRSVSWYQQTPGQGLQFLFEYFSETQRNKGNFPGRFSGRQFSNSRSEMNVSTLELGDSALYLCASRQQGAGSYEQYFGPGTRLTVT.

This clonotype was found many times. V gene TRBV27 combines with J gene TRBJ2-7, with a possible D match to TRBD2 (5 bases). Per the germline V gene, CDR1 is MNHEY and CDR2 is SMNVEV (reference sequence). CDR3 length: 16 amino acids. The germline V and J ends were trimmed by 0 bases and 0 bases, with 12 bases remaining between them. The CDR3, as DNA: TGTGCCAGCAGTTTATCGTACGGAGGAAGCTCCTACGAGCAGTACTTC. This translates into CASSLSYGGSSYEQYF.

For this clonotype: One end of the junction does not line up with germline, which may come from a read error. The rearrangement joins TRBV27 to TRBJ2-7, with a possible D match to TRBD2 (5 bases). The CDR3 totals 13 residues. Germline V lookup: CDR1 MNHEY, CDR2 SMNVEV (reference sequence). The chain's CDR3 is CVSSLAGDYEQYF. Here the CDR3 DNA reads TGTGTCAGCAGTTTGGCGGGTGACTACGAGCAGTACTTC.

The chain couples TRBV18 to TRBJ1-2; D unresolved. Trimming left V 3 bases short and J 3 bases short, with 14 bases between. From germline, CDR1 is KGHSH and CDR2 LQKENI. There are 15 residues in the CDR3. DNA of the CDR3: TGTGCCAGCTCACCGGCGCGGTACGGACACTATGGCTACACCTTC. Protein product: CASSPARYGHYGYTF.

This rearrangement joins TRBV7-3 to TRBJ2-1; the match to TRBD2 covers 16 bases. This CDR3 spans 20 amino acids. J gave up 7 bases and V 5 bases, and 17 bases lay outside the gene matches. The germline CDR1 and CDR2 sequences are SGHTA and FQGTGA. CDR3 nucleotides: TGTGCCAGCAGCCCTCGGGTTGGGACTAGCGGGAGGGCCATTGAGAATGAGCAGTTCTTC. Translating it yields CASSPRVGTSGRAIENEQFF.

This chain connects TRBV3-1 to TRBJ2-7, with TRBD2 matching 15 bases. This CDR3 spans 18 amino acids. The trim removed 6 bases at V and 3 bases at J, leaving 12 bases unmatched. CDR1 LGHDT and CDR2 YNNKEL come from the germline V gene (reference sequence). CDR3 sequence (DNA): TGTGCCAGCAGGCGAAGCGGTCCGGGACTAGCGGGAGGCTACGAGCAGTACTTC. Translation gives CASRRSGPGLAGGYEQYF.